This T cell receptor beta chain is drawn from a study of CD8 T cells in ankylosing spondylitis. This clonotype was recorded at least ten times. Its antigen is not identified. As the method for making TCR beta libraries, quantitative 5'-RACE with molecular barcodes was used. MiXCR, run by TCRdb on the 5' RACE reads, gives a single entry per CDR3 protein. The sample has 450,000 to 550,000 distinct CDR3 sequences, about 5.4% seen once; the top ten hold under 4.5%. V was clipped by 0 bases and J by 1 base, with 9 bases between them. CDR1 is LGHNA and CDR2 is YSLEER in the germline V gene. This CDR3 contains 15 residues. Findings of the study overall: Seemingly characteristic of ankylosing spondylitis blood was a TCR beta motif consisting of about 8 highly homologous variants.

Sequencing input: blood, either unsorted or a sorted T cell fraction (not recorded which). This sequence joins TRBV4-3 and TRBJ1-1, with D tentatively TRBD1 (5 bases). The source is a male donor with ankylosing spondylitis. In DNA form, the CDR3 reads TGCGCCAGCAGCCAAGATGGGGCAGGGAACACTGAAGCTTTCTTT. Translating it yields CASSQDGAGNTEAFF.